Listed below are T cell receptor beta chains from one sample, sequenced in a study of identical twins. One entry per CDR3 protein, called by TCRdb with MiXCR from the 5' RACE reads. Of 230,000 or so distinct CDR3 sequences in the sample, about 8% are singletons; the top ten hold about 3%. The sample also formed part of further work on yellow fever vaccine responses in identical twins.

The sample comprised CD8+ T cells sorted from blood. These receptors originate from a woman between 18 and 29 years old in good health. The CDR3 runs from the conserved cysteine through the conserved F or W. A D gene is named only where the DNA matches it firmly.

D	V	J	CDR3
NA	TRBV7-9	TRBJ1-1	CASSIMGSTEAFF
TRBD1	TRBV9	TRBJ2-7	CASTSPGQGPYEQYF
NA	TRBV12-3/TRBV12-4	TRBJ2-5	CASSLGPTQETQYF
TRBD1	TRBV5-1	TRBJ2-1	CASSSTGWGNEQFF
TRBD1	TRBV6-2/TRBV6-3	TRBJ1-1	CASSFDREGMNTEAFF
NA	TRBV25-1	TRBJ2-3	CASATHPADTQYF
NA	TRBV9	TRBJ2-5	CASSKWGAYQETQYF
NA	TRBV7-6	TRBJ2-7	CASGFGGADYEQYF
NA	TRBV7-8	TRBJ2-3	CASSPTSTSGDTQYF
TRBD2	TRBV20-1	TRBJ2-7	CSLLAGERYEQYF
TRBD2	TRBV2	TRBJ2-3	CAVLAGGREMDTQYF
NA	TRBV6-1	TRBJ2-3	CASSERAGTTDTQYF
NA	TRBV7-8	TRBJ1-1	CASTLESKAEAFF
TRBD1	TRBV20-1	TRBJ2-1	CSATGQGFNEQFF
TRBD2	TRBV4-2	TRBJ2-3	CASSQVASGSPTDTQYF
TRBD2	TRBV5-6	TRBJ2-7	CASSLLAGGPISEQYF
NA	TRBV6-6	TRBJ1-1	CASGVGVEAFF
NA	TRBV12-3/TRBV12-4	TRBJ2-3	CASSPRAGWPDTQYF
NA	TRBV29-1	TRBJ2-3	CSVEDGSTDTQYF
TRBD2	TRBV14	TRBJ2-3	CASSWTSGKSDTQYF
TRBD2	TRBV9	TRBJ2-3	CASSVALVGLAGLTDTQYF
NA	TRBV20-1	TRBJ2-5	CSARVGGMGETQYF